This TCR beta chain was captured by sequencing in a study of blood T cells in healthy people across ages. The study, taken as a whole, reports: The study regarded diversity estimates from one million T cells as underestimates. TCR beta diversity was tightly associated with the proportion of naive T cells.

PCR was performed a second time for roughly 7 to 12 cycles using a sample-barcoded 5' primer and a J-beta primer mix. With 12 random nucleotides, a template-switch adaptor tagged each individual cDNA molecule. TCRdb reanalysed the 5' RACE reads using MiXCR and keeps one entry per CDR3 protein. Of approximately 320,000 distinct CDR3 sequences listed, around 30% are singletons. This clonotype was seen only a few times. The antigen remains undetermined. V lost 4 bases, J lost 4 bases, and 17 bases lay in between. The germline V gene has CDR1 SGHDT and CDR2 YYEEEE. The CDR3 loop spans 16 amino acids. Peripheral blood was drawn, around 9.4 milliliters per donor.

Material for sequencing was blood. This receptor was identified in a woman aged 70-85 years in good health. V is TRBV5-6 and J is TRBJ1-4; D unresolved. In DNA, the CDR3 is TGTGCCAGCAGCCGACTCTCGGGAAACTTTAATGAAAAACTGTTTTTT. Residues: CASSRLSGNFNEKLFF.